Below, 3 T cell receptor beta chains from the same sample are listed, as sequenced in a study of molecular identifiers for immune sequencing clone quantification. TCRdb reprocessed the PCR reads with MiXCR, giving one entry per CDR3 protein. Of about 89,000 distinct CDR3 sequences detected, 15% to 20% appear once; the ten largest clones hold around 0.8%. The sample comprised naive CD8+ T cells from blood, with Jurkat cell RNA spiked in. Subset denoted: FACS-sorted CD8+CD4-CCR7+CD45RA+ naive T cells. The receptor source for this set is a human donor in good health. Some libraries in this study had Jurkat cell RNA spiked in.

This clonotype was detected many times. CDR3 loop: CASSYSGSTDTQYF. The CDR3 DNA follows: TGTGCCAGCAGTTACTCGGGGTCCACAGATACGCAGTATTTT. V and J are TRBV6-6 and TRBJ2-3; D remains ambiguous. This CDR3 has 14 residues. Trimming took off 0 bases at V and 2 bases at J, with 6 bases between the two ends. CDR1 and CDR2 from the germline V gene are MNHNY and SVGAGI (reference sequence).

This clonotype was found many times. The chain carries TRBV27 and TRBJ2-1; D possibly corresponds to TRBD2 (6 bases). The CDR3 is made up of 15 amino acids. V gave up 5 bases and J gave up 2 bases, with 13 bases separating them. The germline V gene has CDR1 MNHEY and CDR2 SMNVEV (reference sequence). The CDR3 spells CASSPTSSAYNEQFF. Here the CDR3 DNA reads TGTGCCAGCAGTCCCACTAGCAGCGCCTACAATGAGCAGTTCTTC.

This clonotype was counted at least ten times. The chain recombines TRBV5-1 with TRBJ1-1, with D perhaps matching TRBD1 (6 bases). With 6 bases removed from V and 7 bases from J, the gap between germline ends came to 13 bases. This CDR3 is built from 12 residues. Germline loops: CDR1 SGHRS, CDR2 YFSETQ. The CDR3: CASKQGWGEAFF. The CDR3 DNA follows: TGCGCCAGCAAACAGGGTTGGGGTGAAGCTTTCTTT.